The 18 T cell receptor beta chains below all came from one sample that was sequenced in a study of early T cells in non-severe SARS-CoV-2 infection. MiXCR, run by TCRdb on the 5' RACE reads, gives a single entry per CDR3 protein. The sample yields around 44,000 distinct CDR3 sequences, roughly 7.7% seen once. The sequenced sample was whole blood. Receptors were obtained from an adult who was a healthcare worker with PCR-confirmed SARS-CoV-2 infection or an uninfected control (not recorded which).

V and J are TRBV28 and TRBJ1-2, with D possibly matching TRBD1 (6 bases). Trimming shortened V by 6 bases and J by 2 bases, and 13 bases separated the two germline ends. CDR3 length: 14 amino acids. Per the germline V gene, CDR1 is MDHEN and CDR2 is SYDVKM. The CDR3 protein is CASRPTGQNYGYTF. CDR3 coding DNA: TGTGCCAGCAGGCCGACAGGCCAGAACTATGGCTACACCTTC.

CDR3 coding DNA: TGTGCCGGACACAGGGGCCCTAACTATGGCTACACCTTC. It encodes CAGHRGPNYGYTF. The chain has TRBV30 and TRBJ1-2; 7 bases map to TRBD1. The junction had 6 bases not matched to a gene; V was cut back by 8 bases and J by 0 bases. The CDR3 loop spans 13 amino acids. Per the germline V gene, CDR1 is GTSNPN and CDR2 is SVGIG (reference sequence).

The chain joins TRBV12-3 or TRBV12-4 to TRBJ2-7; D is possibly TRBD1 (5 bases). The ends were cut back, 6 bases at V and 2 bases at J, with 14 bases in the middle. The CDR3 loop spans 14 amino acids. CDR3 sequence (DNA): TGTGCCAGCAGCCGCGAACAGGATCCCTACGAGCAGTACTTC. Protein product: CASSREQDPYEQYF.

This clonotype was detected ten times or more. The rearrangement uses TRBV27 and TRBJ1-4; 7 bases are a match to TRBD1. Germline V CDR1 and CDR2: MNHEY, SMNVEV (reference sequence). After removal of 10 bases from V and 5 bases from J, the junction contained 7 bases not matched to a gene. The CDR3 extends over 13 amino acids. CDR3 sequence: CATRGTANEKLFF. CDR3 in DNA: TGTGCCACCCGAGGGACAGCAAATGAAAAACTGTTTTTT.

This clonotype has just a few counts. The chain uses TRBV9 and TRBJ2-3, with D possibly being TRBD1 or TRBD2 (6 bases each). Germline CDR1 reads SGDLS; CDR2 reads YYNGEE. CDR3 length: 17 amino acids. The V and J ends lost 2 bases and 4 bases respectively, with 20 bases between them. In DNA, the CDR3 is TGTGCCAGCAGCGTTCTCTTTGAGGGGGGCATTGCAGATACGCAGTATTTT. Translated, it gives CASSVLFEGGIADTQYF.

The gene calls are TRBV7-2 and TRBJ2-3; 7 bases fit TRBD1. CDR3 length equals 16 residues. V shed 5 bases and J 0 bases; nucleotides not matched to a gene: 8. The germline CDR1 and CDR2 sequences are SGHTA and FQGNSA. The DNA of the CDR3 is TGTGCCAGCAGCCTAGGACAGGTTTTTAGCACAGATACGCAGTATTTT. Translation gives CASSLGQVFSTDTQYF.

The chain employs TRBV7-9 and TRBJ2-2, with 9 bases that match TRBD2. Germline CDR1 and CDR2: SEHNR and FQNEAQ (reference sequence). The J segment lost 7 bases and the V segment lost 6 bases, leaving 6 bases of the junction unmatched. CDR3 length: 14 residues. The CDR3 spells CASRGTSMNGELFF. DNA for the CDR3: TGTGCCAGCAGGGGGACTAGCATGAACGGGGAGCTGTTTTTT.

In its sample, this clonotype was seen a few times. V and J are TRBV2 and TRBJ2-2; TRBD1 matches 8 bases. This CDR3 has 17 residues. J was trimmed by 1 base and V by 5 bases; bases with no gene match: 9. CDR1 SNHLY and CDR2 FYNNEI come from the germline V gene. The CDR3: CASSRQGLGQNTGELFF. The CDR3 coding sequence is TGTGCCAGCAGTCGACAGGGGTTAGGGCAGAACACCGGGGAGCTGTTTTTT.

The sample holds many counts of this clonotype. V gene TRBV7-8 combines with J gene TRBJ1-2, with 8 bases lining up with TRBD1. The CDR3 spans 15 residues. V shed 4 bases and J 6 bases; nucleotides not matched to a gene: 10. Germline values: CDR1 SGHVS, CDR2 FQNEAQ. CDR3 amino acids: CASSSGRQGRDGYTF. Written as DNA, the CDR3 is TGTGCCAGCAGCTCTGGCAGACAGGGGAGAGATGGCTACACCTTC.

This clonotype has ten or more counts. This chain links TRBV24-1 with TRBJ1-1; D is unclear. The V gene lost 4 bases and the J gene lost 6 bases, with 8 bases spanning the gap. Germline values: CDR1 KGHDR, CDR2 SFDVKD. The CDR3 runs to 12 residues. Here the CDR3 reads CATSEGRAEAFF. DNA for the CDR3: TGTGCCACCAGTGAGGGGAGGGCTGAAGCTTTCTTT.

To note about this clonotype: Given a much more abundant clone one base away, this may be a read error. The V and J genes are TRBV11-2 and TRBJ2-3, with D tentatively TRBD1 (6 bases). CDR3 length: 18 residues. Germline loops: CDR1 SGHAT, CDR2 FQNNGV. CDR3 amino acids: CASSFGFGGQSSTDMQYF. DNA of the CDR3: TGTGCCAGCAGCTTTGGTTTTGGAGGACAGTCCAGCACAGATATGCAGTATTTT.

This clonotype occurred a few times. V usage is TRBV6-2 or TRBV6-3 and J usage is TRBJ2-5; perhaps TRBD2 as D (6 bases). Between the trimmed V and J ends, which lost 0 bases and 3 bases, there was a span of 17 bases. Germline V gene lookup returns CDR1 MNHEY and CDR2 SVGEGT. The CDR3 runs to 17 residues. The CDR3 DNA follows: TGTGCCAGCAGTTACTCAATTCGAGGAAGGAGGGAAGAGACCCAGTACTTC. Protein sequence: CASSYSIRGRREETQYF.

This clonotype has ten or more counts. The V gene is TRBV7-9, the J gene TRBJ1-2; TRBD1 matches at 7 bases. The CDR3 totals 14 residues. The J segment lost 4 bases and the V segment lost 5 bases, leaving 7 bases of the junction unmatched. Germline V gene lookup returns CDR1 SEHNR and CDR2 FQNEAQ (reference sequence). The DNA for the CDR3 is TGTGCCAGCAGCCACGGGACAGAACCCTATGGCTACACCTTC. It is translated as CASSHGTEPYGYTF.

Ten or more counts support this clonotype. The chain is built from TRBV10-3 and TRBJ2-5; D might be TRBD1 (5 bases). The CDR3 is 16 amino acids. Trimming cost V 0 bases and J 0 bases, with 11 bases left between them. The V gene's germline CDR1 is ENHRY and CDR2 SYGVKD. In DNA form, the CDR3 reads TGTGCCATCAGTGAGTCAAGAGGCAGGGACCAAGAGACCCAGTACTTC. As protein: CAISESRGRDQETQYF.

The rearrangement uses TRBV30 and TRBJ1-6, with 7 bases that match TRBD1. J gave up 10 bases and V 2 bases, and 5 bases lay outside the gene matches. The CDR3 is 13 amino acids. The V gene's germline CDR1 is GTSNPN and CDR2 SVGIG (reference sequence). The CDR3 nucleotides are TGTGCCTGGAGTACAAACAGGGGCTCACCCCTCCACTTT. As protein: CAWSTNRGSPLHF.

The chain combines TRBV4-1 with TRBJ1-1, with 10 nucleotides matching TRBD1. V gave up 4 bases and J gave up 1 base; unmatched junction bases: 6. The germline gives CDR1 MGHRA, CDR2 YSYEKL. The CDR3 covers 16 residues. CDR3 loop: CASSPDRGGTNTEAFF. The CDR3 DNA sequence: TGCGCCAGCAGCCCGGACAGGGGGGGGACGAACACTGAAGCTTTCTTT.

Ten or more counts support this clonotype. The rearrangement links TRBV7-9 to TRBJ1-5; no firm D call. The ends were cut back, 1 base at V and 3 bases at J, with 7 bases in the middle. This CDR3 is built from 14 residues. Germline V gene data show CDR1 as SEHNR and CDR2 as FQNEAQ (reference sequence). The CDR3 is CASSLGTDNQPQHF. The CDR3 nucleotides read TGTGCCAGCAGCTTAGGTACCGACAATCAGCCCCAGCATTTT.

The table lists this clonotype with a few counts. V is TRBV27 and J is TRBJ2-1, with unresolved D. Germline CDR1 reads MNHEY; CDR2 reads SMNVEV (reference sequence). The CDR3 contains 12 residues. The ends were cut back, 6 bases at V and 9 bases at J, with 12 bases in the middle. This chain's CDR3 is CASRSYSGEQFF. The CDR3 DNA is TGTGCCAGCAGATCCTATTCGGGTGAGCAGTTCTTC.